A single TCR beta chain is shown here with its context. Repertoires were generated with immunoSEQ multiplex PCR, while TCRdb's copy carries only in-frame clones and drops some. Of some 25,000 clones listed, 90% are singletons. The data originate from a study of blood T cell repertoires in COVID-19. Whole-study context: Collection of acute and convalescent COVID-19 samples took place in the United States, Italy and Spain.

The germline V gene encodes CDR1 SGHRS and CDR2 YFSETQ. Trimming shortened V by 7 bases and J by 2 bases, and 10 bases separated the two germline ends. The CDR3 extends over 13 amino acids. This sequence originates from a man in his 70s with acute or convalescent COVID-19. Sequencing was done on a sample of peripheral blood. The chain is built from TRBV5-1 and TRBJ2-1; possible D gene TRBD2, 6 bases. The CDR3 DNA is TGCGCCAGCGCGGAGGGGACCTACAATGAGCAGTTCTTC. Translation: CASAEGTYNEQFF. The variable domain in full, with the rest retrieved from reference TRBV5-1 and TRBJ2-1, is KAGVTQTPRYLIKTRGQQVTLSCSPISGHRSVSWYQQTPGQGLQFLFEYFSETQRNKGNFPGRFSGRQFSNSRSEMNVSTLELGDSALYLCASAEGTYNEQFFGPGTRLTVL.